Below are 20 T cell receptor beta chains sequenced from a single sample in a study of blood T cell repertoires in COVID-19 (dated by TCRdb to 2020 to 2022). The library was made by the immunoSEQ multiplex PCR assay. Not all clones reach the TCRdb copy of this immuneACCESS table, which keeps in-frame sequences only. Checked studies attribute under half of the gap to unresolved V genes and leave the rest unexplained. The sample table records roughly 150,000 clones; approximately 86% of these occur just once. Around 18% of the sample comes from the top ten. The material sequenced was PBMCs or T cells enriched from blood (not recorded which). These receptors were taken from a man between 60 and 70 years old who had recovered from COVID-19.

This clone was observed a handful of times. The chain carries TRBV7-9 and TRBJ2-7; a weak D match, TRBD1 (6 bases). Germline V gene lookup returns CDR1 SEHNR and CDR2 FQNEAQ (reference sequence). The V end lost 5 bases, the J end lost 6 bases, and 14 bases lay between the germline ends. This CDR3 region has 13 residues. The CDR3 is CASSPPGQSEQYF. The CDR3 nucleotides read TGTGCCAGCAGCCCCCCCGGACAGTCCGAGCAGTACTTC.

The CDR3 DNA reads TGTGCCAGCCGGTGGTGGATCCGGGGGGGCCAGGTCAATGAGCAGTTCTTC. Translating gives CASRWWIRGGQVNEQFF. The chain joins TRBV2 to TRBJ2-1, with 8 bases lining up with TRBD2. From germline, CDR1 is SNHLY and CDR2 FYNNEI. There are 17 residues in the CDR3. V lost 8 bases, J lost 6 bases, and 18 bases stayed unmatched.

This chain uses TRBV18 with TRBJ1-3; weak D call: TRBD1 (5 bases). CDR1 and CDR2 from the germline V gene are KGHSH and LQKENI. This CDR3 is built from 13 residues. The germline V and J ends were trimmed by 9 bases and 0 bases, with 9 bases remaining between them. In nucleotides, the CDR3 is TGTGCCAGTTTACAGGACTCTGGAAACACCATATATTTT. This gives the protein CASLQDSGNTIYF.

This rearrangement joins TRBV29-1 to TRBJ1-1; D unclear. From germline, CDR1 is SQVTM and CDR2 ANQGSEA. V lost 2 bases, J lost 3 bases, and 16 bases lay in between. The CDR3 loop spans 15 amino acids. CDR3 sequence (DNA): TGCAGCGTTGAATCCCGGAGCCTCGCTTACACTGAAGCTTTCTTT. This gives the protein CSVESRSLAYTEAFF.

The CDR3 sequence is CATSRASSRRSYGYTF. The CDR3 DNA is TGTGCCACCAGCAGAGCAAGCTCGCGGAGATCTTATGGCTACACCTTC. The V call is TRBV15, the J call TRBJ1-2, with D unresolved. Trimming shortened V by 1 base and J by 5 bases, and 17 bases separated the two germline ends. The CDR3 contains 16 residues. Germline V lookup: CDR1 LNHNV, CDR2 YYDKDF (reference sequence).

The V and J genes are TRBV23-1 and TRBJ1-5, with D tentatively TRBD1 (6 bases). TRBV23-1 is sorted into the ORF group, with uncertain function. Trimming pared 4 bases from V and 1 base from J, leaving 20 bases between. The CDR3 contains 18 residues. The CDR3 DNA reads TGCGCCAGCAGTCCGGCCCCGGGGACATCCGGGAGCAATCAGCCCCAGCATTTT. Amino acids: CASSPAPGTSGSNQPQHF.

The CDR3 spells CASSPPLAGGRETQYF. Here the CDR3 DNA reads TGTGCCAGCAGTCCCCCACTAGCGGGAGGGCGGGAGACCCAGTACTTC. The V call is TRBV3-1 (or the pseudogene TRBV3-2), the J call TRBJ2-5; 13 nucleotides line up with TRBD2. This CDR3 region has 16 residues. The V gene end was trimmed by 6 bases and the J gene end by 5 bases; junction bases not matched to a gene: 9. Germline V gene lookup returns CDR1 LGHDT and CDR2 YNNKEL (reference sequence).

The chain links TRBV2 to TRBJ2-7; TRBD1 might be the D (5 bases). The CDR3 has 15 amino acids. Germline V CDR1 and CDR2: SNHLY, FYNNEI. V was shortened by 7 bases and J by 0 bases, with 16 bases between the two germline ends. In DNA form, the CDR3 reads TGTGCCAGCATGCGACAGTCTTCGAGCTCCTACGAGCAGTACTTC. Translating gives CASMRQSSSSYEQYF.

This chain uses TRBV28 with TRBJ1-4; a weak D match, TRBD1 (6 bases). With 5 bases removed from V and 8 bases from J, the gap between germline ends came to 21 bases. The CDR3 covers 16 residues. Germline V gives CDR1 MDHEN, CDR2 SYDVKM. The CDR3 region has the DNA TGTGCCAGCAGTAGGAATACAGGGAAGGAGAGAGAAAAACTGTTTTTT. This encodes CASSRNTGKEREKLFF.

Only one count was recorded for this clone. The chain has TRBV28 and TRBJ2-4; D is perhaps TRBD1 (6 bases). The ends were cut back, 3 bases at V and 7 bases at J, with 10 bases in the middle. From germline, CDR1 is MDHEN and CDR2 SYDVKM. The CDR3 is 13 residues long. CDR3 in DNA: TGTGCCAGCAGTTTGTTAAGGGGGAACATTCAGTACTTC. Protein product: CASSLLRGNIQYF.

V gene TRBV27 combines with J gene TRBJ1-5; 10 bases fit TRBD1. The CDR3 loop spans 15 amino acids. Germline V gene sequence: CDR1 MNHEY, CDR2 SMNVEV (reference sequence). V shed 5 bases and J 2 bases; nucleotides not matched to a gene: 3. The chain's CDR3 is CASSPGTGGNQPQHF. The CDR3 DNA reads TGTGCCAGCAGTCCCGGGACAGGGGGCAATCAGCCCCAGCATTTT.

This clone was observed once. This chain's CDR3 is CAWSPGPNYGYTF. The CDR3, as DNA: TGTGCCTGGAGTCCTGGCCCAAACTATGGCTACACCTTC. The V call is TRBV30, the J call TRBJ1-2; D is unclear. V shed 2 bases and J shed 2 bases, with 9 bases lying between them. The CDR3 sequence is 13 residues long. Germline V gives CDR1 GTSNPN, CDR2 SVGIG (reference sequence).

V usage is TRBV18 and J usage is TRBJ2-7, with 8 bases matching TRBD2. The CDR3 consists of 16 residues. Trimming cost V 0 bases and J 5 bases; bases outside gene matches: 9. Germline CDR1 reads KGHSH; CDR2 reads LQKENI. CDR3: CASSPPNVRGDNEQYF. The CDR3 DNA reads TGTGCCAGCTCACCACCCAATGTGCGGGGGGATAACGAGCAGTACTTC.

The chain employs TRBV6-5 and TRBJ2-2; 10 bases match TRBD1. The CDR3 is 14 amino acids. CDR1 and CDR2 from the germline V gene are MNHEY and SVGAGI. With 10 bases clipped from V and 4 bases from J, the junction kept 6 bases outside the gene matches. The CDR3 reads CATWGQGPTGELFF. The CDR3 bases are TGTGCCACCTGGGGACAGGGGCCCACCGGGGAGCTGTTTTTT.

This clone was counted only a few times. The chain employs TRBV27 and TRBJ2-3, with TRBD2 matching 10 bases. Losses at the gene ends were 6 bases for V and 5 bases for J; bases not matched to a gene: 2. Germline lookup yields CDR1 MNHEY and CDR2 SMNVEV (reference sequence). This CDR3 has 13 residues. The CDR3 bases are TGTGCCAGCAGGCTAGCGGGGGTAGATACGCAGTATTTT. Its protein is CASRLAGVDTQYF.

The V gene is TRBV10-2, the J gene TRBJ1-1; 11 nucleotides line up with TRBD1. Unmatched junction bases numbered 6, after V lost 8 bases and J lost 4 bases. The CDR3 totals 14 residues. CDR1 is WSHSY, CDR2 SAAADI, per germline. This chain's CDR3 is CASSDGTGGTEAFF. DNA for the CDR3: TGCGCCAGCTCGGATGGGACAGGGGGCACTGAAGCTTTCTTT.

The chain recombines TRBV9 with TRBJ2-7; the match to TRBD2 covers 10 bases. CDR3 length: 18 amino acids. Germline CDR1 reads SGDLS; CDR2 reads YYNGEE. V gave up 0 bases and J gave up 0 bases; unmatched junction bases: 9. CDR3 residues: CASSVGTSGPFSSYEQYF. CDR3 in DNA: TGTGCCAGCAGCGTAGGGACTAGCGGACCCTTCAGCTCCTACGAGCAGTACTTC.

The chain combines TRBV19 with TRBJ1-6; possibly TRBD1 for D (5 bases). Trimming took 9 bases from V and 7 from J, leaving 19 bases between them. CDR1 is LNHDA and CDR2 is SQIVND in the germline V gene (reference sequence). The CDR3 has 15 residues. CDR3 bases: TGTGCCAGCCGACCTGACTGGGGCTACAATTCACCCCTCCACTTT. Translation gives CASRPDWGYNSPLHF. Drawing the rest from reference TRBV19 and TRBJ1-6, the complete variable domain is DGGITQSPKYLFRKEGQNVTLSCEQNLNHDAMYWYRQDPGQGLRLIYYSQIVNDFQKGDIAEGYSVSREKKESFPLTVTSAQKNPTAFYLCASRPDWGYNSPLHFGNGTRLTVT.

CDR3 sequence reads: CASSGLADYNEQFF. For the CDR3, the DNA is TGTGCCAGCAGCGGACTAGCGGACTACAATGAGCAGTTCTTC. The V call is TRBV9, the J call TRBJ2-1; 9 bases are a match to TRBD2. CDR3 length: 14 residues. With 3 bases clipped from V and 3 bases from J, the junction kept 1 base outside the gene matches. CDR1 and CDR2 (germline): SGDLS, YYNGEE.

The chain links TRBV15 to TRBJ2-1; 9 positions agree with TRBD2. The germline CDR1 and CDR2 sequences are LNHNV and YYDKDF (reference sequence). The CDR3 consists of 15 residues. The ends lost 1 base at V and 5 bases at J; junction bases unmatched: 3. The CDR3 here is CATSRGSGRNNEQFF. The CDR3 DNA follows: TGTGCCACCAGCAGAGGGAGCGGGAGGAACAATGAGCAGTTCTTC. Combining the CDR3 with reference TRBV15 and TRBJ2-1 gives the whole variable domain DAMVIQNPRYQVTQFGKPVTLSCSQTLNHNVMYWYQQKSSQAPKLLFHYYDKDFNNEADTPDNFQSRRPNTSFCFLDIRSPGLGDTAMYLCATSRGSGRNNEQFFGPGTRLTVL.